This T cell receptor (beta chain) was identified during a study of relationships among human T cell subsets. From mRNA, alpha and beta CDR3 regions were amplified using semiquantitative ARM-PCR. Tagged nested gene-specific primers were used first, then communal superprimers amplified exponentially. Using its own MiXCR run on the multiplex PCR reads, TCRdb lists one record per CDR3 protein. The sample records fewer than 15,000 distinct CDR3 sequences, roughly two thirds being singletons. CDR1 SGHAT and CDR2 FQNNGV come from the germline V gene. V shed 2 bases and J shed 7 bases, with 5 bases lying between them. The CDR3 is 12 residues long. Th1 cells were collected as flow-through following bead selections for CD25, CD56 and CD294.

The genes are TRBV11-2 and TRBJ1-4; maybe TRBD1 (5 bases). The sequencing input was CD4+ Th1 cells sorted from blood. The receptor's source is a man in his forties in good health. CDR3 bases: TGTGCCAGCAGCTTACAGGGTGAAAAACTGTTTTTT. Protein sequence: CASSLQGEKLFF. The full variable domain, rest sourced from reference TRBV11-2 and TRBJ1-4, is EAGVAQSPRYKIIEKRQSVAFWCNPISGHATLYWYQQILGQGPKLLIQFQNNGVVDDSQLPKDRFSAERLKGVDSTLKIQPAKLEDSAVYLCASSLQGEKLFFGSGTQLSVL.